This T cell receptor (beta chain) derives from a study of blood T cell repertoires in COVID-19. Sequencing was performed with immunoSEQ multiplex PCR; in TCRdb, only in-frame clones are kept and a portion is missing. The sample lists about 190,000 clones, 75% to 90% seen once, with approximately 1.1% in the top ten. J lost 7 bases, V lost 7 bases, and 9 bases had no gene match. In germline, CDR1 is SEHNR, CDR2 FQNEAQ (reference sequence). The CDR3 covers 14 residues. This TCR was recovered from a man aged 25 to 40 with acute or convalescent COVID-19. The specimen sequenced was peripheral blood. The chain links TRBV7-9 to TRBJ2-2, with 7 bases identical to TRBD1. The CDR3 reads CASNQGGAVGELFF. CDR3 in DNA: TGTGCCAGCAACCAAGGGGGCGCAGTCGGGGAGCTGTTTTTT.